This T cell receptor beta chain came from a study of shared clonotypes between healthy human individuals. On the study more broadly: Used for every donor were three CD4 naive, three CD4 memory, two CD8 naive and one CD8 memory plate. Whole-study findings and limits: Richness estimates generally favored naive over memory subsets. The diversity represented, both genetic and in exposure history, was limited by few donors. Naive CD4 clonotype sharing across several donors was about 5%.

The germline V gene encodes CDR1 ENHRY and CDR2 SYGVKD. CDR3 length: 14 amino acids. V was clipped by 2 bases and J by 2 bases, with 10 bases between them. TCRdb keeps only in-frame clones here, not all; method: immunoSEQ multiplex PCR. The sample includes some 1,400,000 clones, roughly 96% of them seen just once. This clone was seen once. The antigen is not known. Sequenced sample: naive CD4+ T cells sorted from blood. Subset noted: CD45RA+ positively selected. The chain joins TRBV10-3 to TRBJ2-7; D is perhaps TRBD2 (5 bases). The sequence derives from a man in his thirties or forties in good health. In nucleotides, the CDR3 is TGTGCCATCAGTGAGCTGGACGGGACCTACGAGCAGTACTTC. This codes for CAISELDGTYEQYF.